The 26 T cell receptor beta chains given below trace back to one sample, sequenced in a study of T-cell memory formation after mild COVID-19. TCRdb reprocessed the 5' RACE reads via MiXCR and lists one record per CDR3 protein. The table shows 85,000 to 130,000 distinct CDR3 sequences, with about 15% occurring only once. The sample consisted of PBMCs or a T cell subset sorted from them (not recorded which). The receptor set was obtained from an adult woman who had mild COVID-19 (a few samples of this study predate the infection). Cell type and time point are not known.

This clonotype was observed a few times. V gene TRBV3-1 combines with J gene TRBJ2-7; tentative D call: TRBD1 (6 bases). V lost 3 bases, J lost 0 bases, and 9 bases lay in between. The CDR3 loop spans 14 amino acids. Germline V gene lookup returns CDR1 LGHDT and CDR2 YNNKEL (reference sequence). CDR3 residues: CASSQDSSSYEQYF. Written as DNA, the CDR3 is TGTGCCAGCAGCCAGGACAGCAGCTCCTACGAGCAGTACTTC.

In nucleotides, the CDR3 is TGTGCCAGCAGTTTAGCGCCTGAAGCTTTCTTT. This translates into CASSLAPEAFF. The V and J genes are TRBV12-3 or TRBV12-4 and TRBJ1-1; no reliable D call. This CDR3 spans 11 amino acids. V was trimmed by 0 bases and J by 6 bases, leaving 2 bases between them.

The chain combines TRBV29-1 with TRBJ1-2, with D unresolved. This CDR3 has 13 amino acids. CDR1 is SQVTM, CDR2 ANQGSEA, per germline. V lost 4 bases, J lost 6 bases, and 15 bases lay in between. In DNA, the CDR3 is TGCAGCGTTGGGGCCGGGAACCTGGATGGCTACACCTTC. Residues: CSVGAGNLDGYTF.

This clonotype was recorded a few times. DNA of the CDR3: TGCGCCAGCAGCCAAGAGTCTAGCGGGAGCTCAGATACGCAGTATTTT. Amino acids: CASSQESSGSSDTQYF. This chain links TRBV4-3 with TRBJ2-3; 10 bases map to TRBD2. The CDR3 contains 16 residues. Per the germline V gene, CDR1 is LGHNA and CDR2 is YSLEER. The junction had 4 bases not matched to a gene; V was cut back by 0 bases and J by 4 bases.

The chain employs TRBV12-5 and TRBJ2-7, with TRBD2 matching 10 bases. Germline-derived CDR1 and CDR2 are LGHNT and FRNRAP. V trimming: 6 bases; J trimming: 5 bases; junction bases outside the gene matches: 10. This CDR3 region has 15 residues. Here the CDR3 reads CASGPRTSGQDEQYF. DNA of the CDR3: TGTGCTAGTGGGCCTCGGACTAGCGGCCAGGACGAGCAGTACTTC. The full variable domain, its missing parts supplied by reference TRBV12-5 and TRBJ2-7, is DARVTQTPRHKVTEMGQEVTMRCQPILGHNTVFWYRQTMMQGLELLAYFRNRAPLDDSGMPKDRFSAEMPDATLATLKIQPSEPRDSAVYFCASGPRTSGQDEQYFGPGTRLTVT.

This chain's CDR3 is CASSYSGQGNTEAFF. CDR3 coding DNA: TGTGCCAGCAGTTACTCGGGACAGGGGAACACTGAAGCTTTCTTT. This chain uses TRBV6-2 or TRBV6-3 with TRBJ1-1; TRBD1 matches 9 bases. Germline V gene data show CDR1 as MNHEY and CDR2 as SVGEGT. The junction had 0 bases not matched to a gene; V was cut back by 0 bases and J by 1 base. The CDR3 has 15 amino acids.

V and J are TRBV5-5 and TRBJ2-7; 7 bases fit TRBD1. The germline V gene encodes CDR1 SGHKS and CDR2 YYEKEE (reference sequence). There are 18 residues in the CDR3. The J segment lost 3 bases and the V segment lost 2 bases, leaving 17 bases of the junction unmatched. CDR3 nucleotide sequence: TGTGCCAGCAGCTTAAGGGACAGCCCCCATCTAGGCGTCTACGAGCAGTACTTC. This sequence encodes CASSLRDSPHLGVYEQYF.

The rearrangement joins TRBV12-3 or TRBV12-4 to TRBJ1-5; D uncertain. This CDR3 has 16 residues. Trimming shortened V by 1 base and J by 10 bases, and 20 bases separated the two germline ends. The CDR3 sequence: CASSLGSGQYPRPQHF. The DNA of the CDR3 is TGTGCCAGCAGTTTAGGGTCAGGCCAATACCCGCGACCCCAGCATTTT.

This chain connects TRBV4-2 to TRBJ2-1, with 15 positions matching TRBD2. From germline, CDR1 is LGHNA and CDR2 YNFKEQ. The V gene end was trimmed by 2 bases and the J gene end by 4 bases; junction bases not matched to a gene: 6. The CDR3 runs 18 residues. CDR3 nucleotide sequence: TGTGCCAGCAGCCAAAATCCGGGACTAGCGGGGGGATACAATGAGCAGTTCTTC. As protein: CASSQNPGLAGGYNEQFF.

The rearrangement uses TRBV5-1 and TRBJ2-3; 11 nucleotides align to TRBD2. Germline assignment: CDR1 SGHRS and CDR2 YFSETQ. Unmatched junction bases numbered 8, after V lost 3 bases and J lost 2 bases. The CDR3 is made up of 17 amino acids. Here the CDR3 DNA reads TGCGCCAGCAGCTCGCATAGCGGGGGGGGACTCACAGATACGCAGTATTTT. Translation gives CASSSHSGGGLTDTQYF.

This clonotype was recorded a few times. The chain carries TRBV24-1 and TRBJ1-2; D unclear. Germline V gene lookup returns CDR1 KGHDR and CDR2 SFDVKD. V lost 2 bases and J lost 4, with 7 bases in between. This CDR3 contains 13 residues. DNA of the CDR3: TGTGCCACCAGTGATTCTTTCAGCTATGGCTACACCTTC. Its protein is CATSDSFSYGYTF.

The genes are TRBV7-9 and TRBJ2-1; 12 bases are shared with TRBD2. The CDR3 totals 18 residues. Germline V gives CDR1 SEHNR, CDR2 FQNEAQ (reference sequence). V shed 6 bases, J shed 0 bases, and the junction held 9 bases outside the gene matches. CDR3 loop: CASRPGLAGMSSYNEQFF. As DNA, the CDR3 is TGTGCCAGCAGGCCGGGACTAGCGGGCATGAGCTCCTACAATGAGCAGTTCTTC.

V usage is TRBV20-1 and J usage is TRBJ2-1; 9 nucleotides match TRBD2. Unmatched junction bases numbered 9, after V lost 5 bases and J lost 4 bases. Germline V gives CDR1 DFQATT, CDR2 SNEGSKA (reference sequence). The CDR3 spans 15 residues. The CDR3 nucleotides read TGCAGTGCTCTCCCGGGACTAGCCAATTACAATGAGCAGTTCTTC. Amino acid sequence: CSALPGLANYNEQFF.

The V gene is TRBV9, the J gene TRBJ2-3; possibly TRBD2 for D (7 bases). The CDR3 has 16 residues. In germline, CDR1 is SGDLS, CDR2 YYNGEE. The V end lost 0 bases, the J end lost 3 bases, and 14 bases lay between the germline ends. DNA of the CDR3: TGTGCCAGCAGCGTAGAAGGGGGGGATAATACAGATACGCAGTATTTT. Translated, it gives CASSVEGGDNTDTQYF.

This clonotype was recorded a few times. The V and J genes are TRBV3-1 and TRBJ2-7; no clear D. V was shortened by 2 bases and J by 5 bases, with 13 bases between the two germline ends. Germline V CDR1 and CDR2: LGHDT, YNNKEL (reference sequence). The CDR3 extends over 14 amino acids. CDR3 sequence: CASSQFSRSHEQYF. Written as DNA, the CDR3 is TGTGCCAGCAGCCAATTCAGCAGGAGCCACGAGCAGTACTTC.

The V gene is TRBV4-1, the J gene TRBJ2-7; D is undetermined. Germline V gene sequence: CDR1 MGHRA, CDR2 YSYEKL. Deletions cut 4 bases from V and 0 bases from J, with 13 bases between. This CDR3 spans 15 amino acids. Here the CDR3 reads CASSPEYRVSYEQYF. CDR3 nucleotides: TGCGCCAGCAGCCCCGAGTATCGAGTCTCCTACGAGCAGTACTTC.

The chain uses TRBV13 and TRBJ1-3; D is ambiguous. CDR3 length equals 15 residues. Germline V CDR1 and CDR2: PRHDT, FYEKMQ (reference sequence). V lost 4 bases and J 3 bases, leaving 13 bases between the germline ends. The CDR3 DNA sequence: TGTGCCAGCAGCTCACCCACGGATGGTGGAAACACCATATATTTT. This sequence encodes CASSSPTDGGNTIYF. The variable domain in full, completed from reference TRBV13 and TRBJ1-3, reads AAGVIQSPRHLIKEKRETATLKCYPIPRHDTVYWYQQGPGQDPQFLISFYEKMQSDKGSIPDRFSAQQFSDYHSELNMSSLELGDSALYFCASSSPTDGGNTIYFGEGSWLTVV.

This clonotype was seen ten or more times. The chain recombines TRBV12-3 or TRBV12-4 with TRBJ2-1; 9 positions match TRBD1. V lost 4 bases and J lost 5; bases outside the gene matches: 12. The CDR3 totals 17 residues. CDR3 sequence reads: CASSSIGQGLMDNEQFF. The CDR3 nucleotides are TGTGCCAGCAGTTCGATTGGACAGGGGCTGATGGACAATGAGCAGTTCTTC.

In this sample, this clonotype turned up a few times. CDR3: CASSPLNTGAYGYTF. The CDR3 DNA reads as TGCGCCAGCAGCCCATTAAACACCGGGGCTTATGGCTACACCTTC. This chain links TRBV4-1 with TRBJ1-2, with D tentatively TRBD1 (5 bases). This CDR3 spans 15 amino acids. Trimming took 4 bases from V and 5 from J, leaving 17 bases between them. Germline V CDR1 and CDR2: MGHRA, YSYEKL.

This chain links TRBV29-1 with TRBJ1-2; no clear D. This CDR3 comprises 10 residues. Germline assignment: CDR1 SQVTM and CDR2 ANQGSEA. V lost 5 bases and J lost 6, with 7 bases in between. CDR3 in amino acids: CSVIANGYTF. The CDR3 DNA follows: TGCAGCGTTATAGCCAATGGCTACACCTTC.

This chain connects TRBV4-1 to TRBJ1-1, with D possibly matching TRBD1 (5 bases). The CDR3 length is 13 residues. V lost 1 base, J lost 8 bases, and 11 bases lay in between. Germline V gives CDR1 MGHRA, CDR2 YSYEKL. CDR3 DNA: TGCGCCAGCAGCCAAGGATGGGACCCCGAAGCTTTCTTT. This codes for CASSQGWDPEAFF.

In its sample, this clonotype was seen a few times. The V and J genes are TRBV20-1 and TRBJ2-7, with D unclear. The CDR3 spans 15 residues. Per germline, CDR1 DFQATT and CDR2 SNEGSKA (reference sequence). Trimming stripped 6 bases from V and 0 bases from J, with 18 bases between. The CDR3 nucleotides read TGCAGTGCCTCACGGCGGCAGGATACCTCCTACGAGCAGTACTTC. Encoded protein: CSASRRQDTSYEQYF.

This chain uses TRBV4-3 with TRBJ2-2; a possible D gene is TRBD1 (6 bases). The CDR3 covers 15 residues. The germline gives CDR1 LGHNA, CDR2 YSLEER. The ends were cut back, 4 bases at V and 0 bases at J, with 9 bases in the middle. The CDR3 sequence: CASSLQGPNTGELFF. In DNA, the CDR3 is TGCGCCAGCAGCCTCCAGGGGCCGAACACCGGGGAGCTGTTTTTT.

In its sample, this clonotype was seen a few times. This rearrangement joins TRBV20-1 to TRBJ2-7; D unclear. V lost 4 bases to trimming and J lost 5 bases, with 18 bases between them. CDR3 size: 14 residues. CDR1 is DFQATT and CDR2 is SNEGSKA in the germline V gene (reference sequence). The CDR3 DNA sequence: TGCAGTGCTAAGGAAATAGGGTTATCGGACGAGCAGTACTTC. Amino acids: CSAKEIGLSDEQYF.

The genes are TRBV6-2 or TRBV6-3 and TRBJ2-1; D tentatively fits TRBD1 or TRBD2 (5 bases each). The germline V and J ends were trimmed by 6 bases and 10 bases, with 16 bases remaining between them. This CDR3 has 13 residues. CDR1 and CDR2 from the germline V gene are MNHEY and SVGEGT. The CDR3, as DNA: TGTGCCAGCAGCCCCGGGACGCCGGCGGAGCAGTTCTTC. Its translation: CASSPGTPAEQFF.

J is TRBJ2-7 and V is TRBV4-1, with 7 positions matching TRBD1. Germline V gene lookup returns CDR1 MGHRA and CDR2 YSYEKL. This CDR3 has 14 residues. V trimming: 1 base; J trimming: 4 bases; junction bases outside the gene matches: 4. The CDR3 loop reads CASSQAGQDYEQYF. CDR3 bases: TGCGCCAGCAGCCAAGCCGGACAGGATTACGAGCAGTACTTC.